What follows is one T cell receptor beta chain and its context. This specimen belongs to a study of blood T cell repertoires in COVID-19. Study-wide background: Acute-phase and convalescent COVID-19 samples originated in the United States, Italy and Spain.

The CDR3 runs to 16 residues. The V end was cut by 5 bases, the J end by 4 bases, with 15 bases between. Germline values: CDR1 LNHDA, CDR2 SQIVND (reference sequence). In the original workflow: By means of reference gene primer amplification, nucleated cell counts were estimated. TCRdb keeps only in-frame clones here, not all; method: immunoSEQ multiplex PCR. V, J and clone size reflect that table, while D and trimming were determined from the DNA. The data show some 100,000 clones, about 89% seen once. Sequenced: peripheral blood. The clonotype was recovered from a man aged 50 to 59 with acute or convalescent COVID-19. This rearrangement joins TRBV19 to TRBJ2-6, with D perhaps matching TRBD1 (6 bases). The CDR3 region is CASSSPGALGANVLTF. CDR3 bases: TGTGCCAGTAGTTCTCCAGGGGCCCTCGGGGCCAACGTCCTGACTTTC.